This is a list of T cell receptor beta chains from one sample in a study of post-analysis software for immune sequencing data. A single record per CDR3 protein comes from TCRdb applying MiXCR to the PCR reads. The sample contains about 170,000 distinct CDR3 sequences, 30% of which appear only once. The sequenced sample consisted of blood. Receptor source: a girl aged 10 to 17 with multiple sclerosis. Each CDR3 is given with its conserved first and last residue. Each record gives: clone size, J gene, V gene, D gene, CDR3 DNA, CDR3 protein. A D gene is named only where the DNA matches it firmly. Size is stated for part of the rows, as once, few or many counts, or as a class when the clone is expanded.

>few|TRBJ1-2|TRBV3-1|.
TGTGCCAGCAGCCAAGATTGGGAAACCCAGGCGTATGGCTACACCTTC
CASSQDWETQAYGYTF
>once|TRBJ2-1|TRBV20-1|TRBD2
TGCAGTACTAGAGATCACCGCGGGAGAGGAAATGAGCAGTTCTTC
CSTRDHRGRGNEQFF
>.|TRBJ2-5|TRBV7-2|.
TGTGCCAGCAGCCCGCCTAAGGGGTACGAGACCCAGTACTTC
CASSPPKGYETQYF
>many|TRBJ2-5|TRBV29-1|.
TGCAGCGGTTGGACAGCGGGAGAGACCCAGTACTTC
CSGWTAGETQYF
>.|TRBJ1-5|TRBV20-1|.
TGCAGTGTTGCACAGAAAGCCCATCAGCCCCAGCATTTT
CSVAQKAHQPQHF
>many|TRBJ2-3|TRBV7-9|.
TGTGCCAGCAGCCTCGTCCGCTCAGATACGCAGTATTTT
CASSLVRSDTQYF
>many|TRBJ2-7|TRBV4-1|TRBD2
TGCGCCAGCAGCCAACGGGTAGCGGGGGCCTACGAGCAGTACTTC
CASSQRVAGAYEQYF
>.|TRBJ2-2|TRBV5-5|TRBD1
TGTGCCAGCATCTGGGACAGGGGAAGGACCGGGGAGCTGTTTTTT
CASIWDRGRTGELFF
>.|TRBJ2-7|TRBV5-1|TRBD1
TGCGCCAGCAGCTGGGGACAGAAGATGGGGGAGCAGTACTTC
CASSWGQKMGEQYF
>few|TRBJ2-3|TRBV7-8|TRBD2
TGTGCCAGCAGCTTAGTTGTCGAGGGAGGGAGTACGCAGTATTTT
CASSLVVEGGSTQYF
>.|TRBJ1-5|TRBV7-2|TRBD1
TGTGCCAGCAGCTTTGGACAGGGCCTCAATCAGCCCCAGCATTTT
CASSFGQGLNQPQHF
>many|TRBJ2-5|TRBV13|TRBD2
TGTGCCAGCAGCAGCCTGGGACTAGCGGAAGAGACCCAGTACTTC
CASSSLGLAEETQYF
>many|TRBJ2-3|TRBV20-1|TRBD2
TGCAGTGCTTCAGGGGCGGGAGGGAGCTCAGATACGCAGTATTTT
CSASGAGGSSDTQYF
>.|TRBJ1-5|TRBV10-3|.
TGTGCCATCAGTCCAGGTTTGTTTCATAGCAATCAGCCCCAGCATTTT
CAISPGLFHSNQPQHF
>.|TRBJ2-1|TRBV21-1|.
TGTGCCAGCAGCAAAGGGGCCTACAATGAGCAGTTCTTC
CASSKGAYNEQFF
>.|TRBJ1-2|TRBV2|.
TGTGCCAGCATAGGGACGGAGACCTATGGCTACACCTTC
CASIGTETYGYTF
>.|TRBJ2-7|TRBV5-1|.
TGCGCCAGCAGCTTGGAGGGGTACGGGCAGTACTTC
CASSLEGYGQYF
>many|TRBJ2-5|TRBV5-1|.
TGCGCCAGCAGCTTCTCGGACAGCAATGTGGGGGAGCAGTACTTC
CASSFSDSNVGEQYF
>.|TRBJ1-1|TRBV5-6|.
TGTGCCAGCAGCTTGCGGTACACTGAAGCTTTCTTT
CASSLRYTEAFF
>.|TRBJ2-7|TRBV5-1|TRBD2
TGCGCCAGCAGCTTTGGACTAGCGGGAGGGCCGAGCGAGCAGTACTTC
CASSFGLAGGPSEQYF
>.|TRBJ2-3|TRBV6-2/TRBV6-3|.
TGTGCCGGCGGTAGGGGCGCAGATACGCAGTATTTT
CAGGRGADTQYF
>many|TRBJ2-1|TRBV27|TRBD1
TGTGCCAGCAGTTTATCCGATACAGGGGGCCTTGAGCAGTTCTTC
CASSLSDTGGLEQFF
>many|TRBJ2-7|TRBV5-1|.
TGCGCCAGCAGCTTGGGACAGACACTTTCCTACGAGCAGTACTTC
CASSLGQTLSYEQYF
>.|TRBJ1-1|TRBV11-2|TRBD1
TGTGCCAGCAGCACCTTACTACAGGGGAAGGCTTTCTTT
CASSTLLQGKAFF
>.|TRBJ2-1|TRBV9|TRBD1
TGTGCCAGCAGCCCGGACAGGGGCTGGGATGAGCAGTTCTTC
CASSPDRGWDEQFF
>.|TRBJ2-7|TRBV4-1|TRBD1
TGCGCCAGCAGCCAAGGGACAGGGCACGAGCAGTACTTC
CASSQGTGHEQYF
>.|TRBJ1-5|TRBV20-1|.
TGCAGTGCTATCCAGGGCGGGAGCAATCAGCCCCAGCATTTT
CSAIQGGSNQPQHF
>many|TRBJ1-2|TRBV6-5|.
TGTGCCAGCAGCCCTACCTTCGCCCGGGTGTCGAATGGCTACACCTTC
CASSPTFARVSNGYTF
>.|TRBJ2-2|TRBV6-6|TRBD2
TGTGCCAGCAGAGGACTAGCGGGTCTGGCCGGGGAGCTGTTTTTT
CASRGLAGLAGELFF
>many|TRBJ2-3|TRBV11-3|.
TGTGCCAGCAGCTTAGCGGGAAAAGATACGCAGTATTTT
CASSLAGKDTQYF